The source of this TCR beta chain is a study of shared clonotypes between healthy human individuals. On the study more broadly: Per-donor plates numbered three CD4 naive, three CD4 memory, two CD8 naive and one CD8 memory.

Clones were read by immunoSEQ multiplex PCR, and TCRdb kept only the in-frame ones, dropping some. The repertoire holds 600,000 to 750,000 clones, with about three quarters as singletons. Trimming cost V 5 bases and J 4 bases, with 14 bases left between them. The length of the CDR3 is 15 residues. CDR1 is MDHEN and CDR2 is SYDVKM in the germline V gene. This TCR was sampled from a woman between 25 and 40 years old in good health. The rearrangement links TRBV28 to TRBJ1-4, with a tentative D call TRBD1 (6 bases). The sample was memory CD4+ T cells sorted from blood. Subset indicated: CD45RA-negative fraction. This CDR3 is CASSRPGQINEKLFF. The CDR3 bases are TGTGCCAGCAGTAGGCCGGGACAAATTAATGAAAAACTGTTTTTT.